The 21 T cell receptor beta chains below were found in one sample sequenced in a study of regulatory T cells in long-lasting Graves disease. From PBMCs, RNA was extracted and then used to make the TCR library. TCRdb itself ran the reads through MiXCR, one entry per CDR3 protein. Of over a thousand distinct CDR3 sequences in the sample, about 80% were seen once. The sample consisted of peripheral blood mononuclear cells (PBMCs), taken with antithyroid drug treatment, in newly diagnosed or persistent Graves disease (not recorded which). Source of these receptors: a woman aged 35-65 years with Graves disease.

The chain carries TRBV30 and TRBJ1-5; D remains ambiguous. Germline CDR1 is GTSNPN and CDR2 is SVGIG (reference sequence). The V gene lost 1 base and the J gene lost 0 bases, with 7 bases spanning the gap. The CDR3 has 14 residues. The CDR3 loop reads CAWSADNSNQPQHF. As DNA, the CDR3 is TGTGCCTGGAGTGCCGATAATAGCAATCAGCCCCAGCATTTT.

V usage is TRBV30 and J usage is TRBJ2-7; tentative D call: TRBD1 (6 bases). V shed 0 bases and J shed 2 bases, with 11 bases lying between them. CDR3 length: 14 residues. Germline CDR1 reads GTSNPN; CDR2 reads SVGIG (reference sequence). The CDR3, as DNA: TGTGCCTGGAGTGTGGACAGTTTAGCCTACGAGCAGTACTTC. It specifies CAWSVDSLAYEQYF.

This sequence joins TRBV6-5 and TRBJ1-2; a weak D match, TRBD1 (5 bases). Germline V CDR1 and CDR2: MNHEY, SVGAGI. V was shortened by 2 bases and J by 2 bases, with 12 bases between the two germline ends. This CDR3 is built from 15 residues. The CDR3 DNA reads TGTGCCAGCAGTTACGGGGGGGGATCGAACTATGGCTACACCTTC. This translates into CASSYGGGSNYGYTF.

The chain couples TRBV4-1 to TRBJ1-2, with TRBD1 identical over 8 bases. The ends lost 3 bases at V and 7 bases at J; junction bases unmatched: 10. The CDR3 totals 15 residues. CDR1 is MGHRA, CDR2 YSYEKL, per germline. In nucleotides, the CDR3 is TGCGCCAGCAGCCACCCGGACAGGGAGGACTCTGGCTACACCTTC. Translation gives CASSHPDREDSGYTF.

The chain combines TRBV29-1 with TRBJ2-7; D possibly uses TRBD1 or TRBD2 (6 bases each). The CDR3 extends over 11 amino acids. V lost 4 bases, J lost 6 bases, and 10 bases lay in between. The germline CDR1 and CDR2 sequences are SQVTM and ANQGSEA. CDR3 sequence reads: CSVAGAGEQYF. The CDR3 coding sequence is TGCAGCGTTGCGGGGGCTGGCGAGCAGTACTTC.

The rearrangement links TRBV19 to TRBJ2-1; D possibly corresponds to TRBD1 (5 bases). This CDR3 region has 14 residues. Germline V gene data show CDR1 as LNHDA and CDR2 as SQIVND (reference sequence). The V end lost 2 bases, the J end lost 6 bases, and 11 bases lay between the germline ends. The CDR3 protein is CASSIRGAGNEQFF. For the CDR3, the DNA is TGTGCCAGTAGTATAAGGGGCGCCGGCAATGAGCAGTTCTTC.

This rearrangement joins TRBV6-5 to TRBJ1-5; 7 bases agree with TRBD1. Germline V gene lookup returns CDR1 MNHEY and CDR2 SVGAGI. This CDR3 has 14 amino acids. Unmatched junction bases numbered 9, after V lost 6 bases and J lost 7 bases. The CDR3 loop reads CASRVGGTGQPQHF. The CDR3 DNA follows: TGTGCCAGCAGGGTAGGGGGCACTGGACAGCCCCAGCATTTT.

This clonotype was detected only once. This chain uses TRBV5-1 with TRBJ2-6, with D hard to call. The length of the CDR3 is 16 residues. Germline V lookup: CDR1 SGHRS, CDR2 YFSETQ. V was trimmed by 4 bases and J by 3 bases, leaving 14 bases between them. CDR3 nucleotides: TGCGCCAGCAGCGGGATAGCCGGAATTGGGGCCAACGTCCTGACTTTC. It translates to CASSGIAGIGANVLTF.

The rearrangement joins TRBV5-6 to TRBJ2-5; 9 nucleotides match TRBD2. This CDR3 spans 15 amino acids. V was pared by 0 bases and J by 2 bases, with 2 bases of the junction left unmatched. CDR1 SGHDT and CDR2 YYEEEE come from the germline V gene. The CDR3 spells CASSLASGTQETQYF. In nucleotides, the CDR3 is TGTGCCAGCAGCTTGGCTAGCGGGACACAAGAGACCCAGTACTTC. Variable domain in full (rest from reference TRBV5-6 and TRBJ2-5): DAGVTQSPTHLIKTRGQQVTLRCSPKSGHDTVSWYQQALGQGPQFIFQYYEEEERQRGNFPDRFSGHQFPNYSSELNVNALLLGDSALYLCASSLASGTQETQYFGPGTRLLVL.

This rearrangement joins TRBV28 to TRBJ1-3; D unclear. V lost 4 bases and J 1 base, leaving 8 bases between the germline ends. The CDR3 length is 14 residues. Per germline, CDR1 MDHEN and CDR2 SYDVKM. Here the CDR3 reads CASSWSRSGNTIYF. The CDR3 DNA reads TGTGCCAGCAGTTGGTCACGATCTGGAAACACCATATATTTT.

The CDR3 DNA reads TGTGCCAGCAGCCAAGAGGGTCGGGGCTACGAGCAGTACTTC. It specifies CASSQEGRGYEQYF. The chain employs TRBV3-1 and TRBJ2-7; tentative D call: TRBD2 (5 bases). Trimming pared 0 bases from V and 3 bases from J, leaving 9 bases between. The germline V gene has CDR1 LGHDT and CDR2 YNNKEL (reference sequence). The CDR3 sequence is 14 residues long.

This chain's CDR3 is CASSPGGAPSGNTIYF. In DNA form, the CDR3 reads TGTGCCAGCAGCCCCGGAGGAGCTCCCTCCGGAAACACCATATATTTT. The chain has TRBV6-1 and TRBJ1-3; no firm D call. The CDR3 has 16 amino acids. In germline, CDR1 is MNHNS, CDR2 SASEGT. The V gene lost 6 bases and the J gene lost 4 bases, with 19 bases spanning the gap.

The chain carries TRBV4-1 and TRBJ2-1; 12 positions match TRBD2. Germline V lookup: CDR1 MGHRA, CDR2 YSYEKL. Germline trimming cut 1 base from V and 8 bases from J; bases unmatched to any gene: 3. CDR3 length: 15 residues. The CDR3 spells CASSQATSGGYEQFF. The CDR3, as DNA: TGCGCCAGCAGCCAAGCGACTAGCGGGGGTTATGAGCAGTTCTTC.

The V call is TRBV11-2, the J call TRBJ1-4; 7 bases are a match to TRBD1. Germline lookup yields CDR1 SGHAT and CDR2 FQNNGV. V was clipped by 4 bases and J by 0 bases; unmatched bases: 5. CDR3 length: 16 residues. CDR3 sequence (DNA): TGTGCCAGCAGCTATCGGACAGGTTCAACTAATGAAAAACTGTTTTTT. Translated: CASSYRTGSTNEKLFF.

The J gene is TRBJ1-2, the V gene TRBV12-3 or TRBV12-4; 12 nucleotides line up with TRBD1. The CDR3 loop spans 12 amino acids. The V segment lost 6 bases and the J segment 7 bases; nucleotides outside the gene matches: 0. CDR3 residues: CASRGQGAGYTF. The CDR3 coding sequence is TGTGCCAGCAGGGGACAGGGGGCTGGCTACACCTTC.

The V gene is TRBV5-1, the J gene TRBJ2-5; D gene unclear. Germline V lookup: CDR1 SGHRS, CDR2 YFSETQ. V was cut by 4 bases and J by 1 base, with 5 bases left in between. The CDR3 contains 12 residues. Here the CDR3 reads CASSDPQETQYF. The CDR3 nucleotides read TGCGCCAGCAGCGATCCCCAAGAGACCCAGTACTTC.

The rearrangement links TRBV28 to TRBJ2-2, with D unclear. The length of the CDR3 is 15 residues. From germline, CDR1 is MDHEN and CDR2 SYDVKM. Trimming pared 7 bases from V and 0 bases from J, leaving 12 bases between. The DNA for the CDR3 is TGTGCCAGCACCCACACTCACTCGAACACCGGGGAGCTGTTTTTT. The encoded protein is CASTHTHSNTGELFF.

The rearrangement uses TRBV6-1 and TRBJ1-5; 7 positions agree with TRBD1. Germline V lookup: CDR1 MNHNS, CDR2 SASEGT. Trimming removed 2 bases from V and 7 bases from J; junction bases left unmatched: 14. The length of the CDR3 is 17 residues. The CDR3, as DNA: TGTGCCAGCAGTGAACGGGGACGACAGGGTACAGGCCAGCCCCAGCATTTT. It translates to CASSERGRQGTGQPQHF.

This sequence joins TRBV30 and TRBJ1-2; D is ambiguous. Trimming took 1 base from V and 8 from J, leaving 11 bases between them. CDR1 is GTSNPN and CDR2 is SVGIG in the germline V gene (reference sequence). This CDR3 is built from 12 residues. CDR3 residues: CAWSAGSGGYTF. The CDR3, as DNA: TGTGCCTGGAGTGCCGGATCAGGCGGCTACACCTTC.

The rearrangement links TRBV18 to TRBJ2-1; possibly TRBD1 for D (5 bases). Germline CDR1 KGHSH, CDR2 LQKENI. The CDR3 has 14 amino acids. Between the trimmed V and J ends, which lost 5 bases and 4 bases, there was a span of 12 bases. The CDR3 sequence is CASSDPTDYNEQFF. The CDR3 region has the DNA TGTGCCAGCTCAGACCCGACAGATTACAATGAGCAGTTCTTC.

The chain is built from TRBV28 and TRBJ1-1; D gene uncertain. Per germline, CDR1 MDHEN and CDR2 SYDVKM. This CDR3 is built from 14 residues. The V gene lost 2 bases and the J gene lost 7 bases, with 14 bases spanning the gap. The CDR3 sequence is CASSLTGTAREAFF. The CDR3 DNA sequence: TGTGCCAGCAGTTTAACGGGAACAGCCCGTGAAGCTTTCTTT.